Listed here is a single T cell receptor (beta chain). The antigen is not known. The junction differs from germline at one of its ends, possibly a read error. The data originate from a study of cytomegalovirus exposure and HLA in healthy donors. Overall study results and limits: According to a later analysis, donors in an Asian-associated ancestry cluster reportedly had fewer N-insertions than the approximately 670-donor mean. As was reported, the classifier diagnosed cytomegalovirus status with high specificity and sensitivity.

The PCR contained 60 Vbeta and 13 Jbeta primers. Libraries were prepared by immunoSEQ multiplex PCR; TCRdb keeps only in-frame clonotypes and omits some of them. There are 180,000 or so clones in the sample; over 70% occur only once, and less than 1.5% lies in the top ten. Per the germline V gene, CDR1 is SQVTM and CDR2 is ANQGSEA. CDR3 length: 15 amino acids. The J gene is TRBJ2-7, the V gene TRBV29-1; 7 nucleotides align to TRBD1. Sequenced sample: PBMCs. This sequence originates from a young man in good health and CMV-seronegative. CDR3 protein: CSVEVWTGKSYGQYF. In DNA form, the CDR3 reads TGCAGCGTTGAAGTGTGGACAGGAAAGTCCTACGGGCAGTACTTC.